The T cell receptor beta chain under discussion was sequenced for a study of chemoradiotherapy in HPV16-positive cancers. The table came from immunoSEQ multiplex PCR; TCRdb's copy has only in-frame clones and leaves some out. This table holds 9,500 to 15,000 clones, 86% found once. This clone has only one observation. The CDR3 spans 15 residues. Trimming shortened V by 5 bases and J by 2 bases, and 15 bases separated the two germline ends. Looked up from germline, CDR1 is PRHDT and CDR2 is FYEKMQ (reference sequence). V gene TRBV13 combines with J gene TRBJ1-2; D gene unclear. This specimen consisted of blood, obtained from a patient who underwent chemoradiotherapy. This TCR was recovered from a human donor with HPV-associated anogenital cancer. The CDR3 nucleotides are TGTGCCAGCAGCCCCCGTATGACGGGAAACTATGGCTACACCTTC. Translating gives CASSPRMTGNYGYTF.